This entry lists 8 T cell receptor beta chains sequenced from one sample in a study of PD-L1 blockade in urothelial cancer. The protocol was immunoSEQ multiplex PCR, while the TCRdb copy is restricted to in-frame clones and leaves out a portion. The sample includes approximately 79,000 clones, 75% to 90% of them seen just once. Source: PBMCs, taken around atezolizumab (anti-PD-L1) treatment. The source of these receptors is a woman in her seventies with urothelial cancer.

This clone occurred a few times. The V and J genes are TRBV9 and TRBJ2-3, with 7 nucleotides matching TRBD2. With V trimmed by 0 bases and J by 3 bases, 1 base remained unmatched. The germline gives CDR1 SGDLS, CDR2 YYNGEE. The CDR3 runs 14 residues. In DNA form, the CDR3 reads TGTGCCAGCAGCGTAGGCGGGAGAACAGATACGCAGTATTTT. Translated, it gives CASSVGGRTDTQYF.

The CDR3 region has the DNA TGCGCCAGCAGGGTGGGGGGACGGAACAATGAGCAGTTCTTC. Residues: CASRVGGRNNEQFF. J is TRBJ2-1 and V is TRBV4-1; D is possibly TRBD2 (6 bases). Deletions cut 6 bases from V and 5 bases from J, with 14 bases between. The germline V gene encodes CDR1 MGHRA and CDR2 YSYEKL. The length of the CDR3 is 14 residues.

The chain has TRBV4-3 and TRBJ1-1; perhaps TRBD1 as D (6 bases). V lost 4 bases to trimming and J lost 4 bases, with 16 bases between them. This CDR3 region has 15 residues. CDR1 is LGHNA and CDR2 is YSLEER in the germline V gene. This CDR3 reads CASSPVKTGITEAFF. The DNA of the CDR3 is TGCGCCAGCAGCCCCGTCAAAACAGGGATCACTGAAGCTTTCTTT.

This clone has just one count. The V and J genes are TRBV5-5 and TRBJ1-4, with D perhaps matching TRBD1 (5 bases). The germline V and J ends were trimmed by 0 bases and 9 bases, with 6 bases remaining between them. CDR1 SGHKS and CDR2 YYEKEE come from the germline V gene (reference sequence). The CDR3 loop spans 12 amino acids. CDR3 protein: CASSLDRQKLFF. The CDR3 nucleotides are TGTGCCAGCAGCTTGGACAGGCAAAAACTGTTTTTT.

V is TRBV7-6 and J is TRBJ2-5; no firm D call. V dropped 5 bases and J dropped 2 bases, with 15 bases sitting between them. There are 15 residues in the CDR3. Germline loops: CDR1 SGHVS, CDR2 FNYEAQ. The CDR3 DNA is TGTGCCAGCAGCGTCCGCCAACAAAAGCAAGAGACCCAGTACTTC. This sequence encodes CASSVRQQKQETQYF.

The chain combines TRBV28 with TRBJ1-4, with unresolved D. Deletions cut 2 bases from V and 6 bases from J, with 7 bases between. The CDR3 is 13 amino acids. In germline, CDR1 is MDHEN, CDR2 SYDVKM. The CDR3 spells CASSLGRYEKLFF. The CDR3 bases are TGTGCCAGCAGTTTAGGTCGGTATGAAAAACTGTTTTTT.

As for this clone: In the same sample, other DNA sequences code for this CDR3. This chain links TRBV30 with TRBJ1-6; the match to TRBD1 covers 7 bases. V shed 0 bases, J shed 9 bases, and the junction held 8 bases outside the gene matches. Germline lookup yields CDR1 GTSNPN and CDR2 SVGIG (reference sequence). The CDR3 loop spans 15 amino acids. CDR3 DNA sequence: TGTGCCTGGAGTGTACGCCAGGGGGGCCGTTCACCCCTCCACTTT. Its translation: CAWSVRQGGRSPLHF.

CDR3 in DNA: TGTGCCAGCAGTCCTCCAGGGGGGAAGTTCACTGAAGCTTTCTTT. Its translation is CASSPPGGKFTEAFF. The genes are TRBV28 and TRBJ1-1; 7 positions agree with TRBD1. Germline CDR1 reads MDHEN; CDR2 reads SYDVKM. After removal of 5 bases from V and 4 bases from J, the junction contained 10 bases not matched to a gene. This CDR3 is 15 amino acids long.